Described below is a single T cell receptor (beta chain) sequence and its context. Its antigen is not identified. This sample is part of a study of cytomegalovirus exposure and HLA in healthy donors. Findings and caveats of the study: The listing of 150 to 200 TCR beta chains classed them as cytomegalovirus-associated. The CMV antigen specificity of a few CMV-associated chains was confirmed through in vitro analysis. The TCR clusters that emerged in the first cohort tended, a later analysis found, to co-occur in the 95 to 150 validation repertoires. Reports described diagnosis of cytomegalovirus status by the classifier as highly specific and sensitive.

Clones were sequenced by immunoSEQ multiplex PCR, and TCRdb holds only the in-frame ones, with some missing. This table has about 190,000 clones, around 86% appearing once. Germline V gene lookup returns CDR1 SNHLY and CDR2 FYNNEI. The CDR3 sequence is 14 residues long. Trimming removed 5 bases from V and 4 bases from J; junction bases left unmatched: 6. Sequences were obtained from PBMCs. The sequence derives from a woman under 30 in good health and CMV-seronegative. This chain uses TRBV2 with TRBJ1-1; 8 bases line up with TRBD1. CDR3 sequence reads: CASSPDRGRTEAFF. The CDR3 DNA reads as TGTGCCAGCAGTCCCGACAGGGGACGCACTGAAGCTTTCTTT.